The text below deals with one TCR beta chain. This record comes from a study of T-cell reconstitution after alpha-beta-depleted transplantation in children. Unique molecular identifiers were incorporated into the prepared TCRbeta library. Each CDR3 protein gets one entry after TCRdb re-called the PCR reads with MiXCR. The table has about 350,000 distinct CDR3 sequences, 13% seen once. Between the trimmed V and J ends, which lost 0 bases and 5 bases, there was a span of 9 bases. The length of the CDR3 is 15 residues. Germline V gene lookup returns CDR1 SGHNT and CDR2 YYREEE (reference sequence). The TCR was taken from a human donor who donated a stem cell graft to a child with Fanconi anemia. This rearrangement joins TRBV5-4 to TRBJ2-6; D may be TRBD2 (6 bases). The material was PBMCs, obtained from the stem cell graft. CDR3 amino acids: CASSLGGGWANVLTF. For the CDR3, the DNA is TGTGCCAGCAGCTTGGGGGGAGGCTGGGCCAACGTCCTGACTTTC. The whole variable domain, remainder taken from reference TRBV5-4 and TRBJ2-6, is ETGVTQSPTHLIKTRGQQVTLRCSSQSGHNTVSWYQQALGQGPQFIFQYYREEENGRGNFPPRFSGLQFPNYSSELNVNALELDDSALYLCASSLGGGWANVLTFGAGSRLTVL.